This T cell receptor (beta chain) is from a study of cytomegalovirus exposure and HLA in healthy donors. Donors sampled were nominally healthy, though unrecorded immune exposures were likely. On this clone itself: Its antigen is as yet unknown.

Between the trimmed V and J ends, which lost 1 base and 8 bases, there was a span of 14 bases. Germline V CDR1 and CDR2: SGHTA, FQGNSA. The CDR3 covers 14 residues. Whole-study results and caveats: Reports indicated that the classifier achieved high specificity and sensitivity in diagnosing cytomegalovirus status. HLA-A and HLA-B allele assignments for most subjects were reportedly predicted accurately using TCR beta sequences. A later analysis associated 16,951 TCR beta sequences with HLA alleles at a 0.05 false discovery rate.

PCR was performed using 60 Vbeta and 13 Jbeta primers. The protocol was immunoSEQ multiplex PCR, while the TCRdb copy is restricted to in-frame clones and leaves out a portion. Among about 180,000 clones listed, 70% to 85% were seen once. This clonotype was obtained from a man between 18 and 35 years old in good health and CMV-seronegative. The chain joins TRBV7-2 to TRBJ1-2; the D is unclear. The specimen sequenced was PBMCs. The CDR3 sequence is CASSLGGIEGGYTF. The CDR3 nucleotides are TGTGCCAGCAGCTTAGGGGGTATCGAGGGAGGCTACACCTTC.